A selection of T cell receptor beta chains follows, all from one sample in a study of blood T cell repertoires in COVID-19. Clones were sequenced by immunoSEQ multiplex PCR, and TCRdb holds only the in-frame ones, with some missing. The table records over 100,000 clones, roughly 82% of them present only once. Sample: peripheral blood. The source is a woman older than 75 with active or convalescent COVID-19. The CDR3 runs from the conserved cysteine through the conserved F or W. D genes are given only for firm matches. Clone size appears in some rows only: once, few, many, or a class for an expanded clone.

CDR3	DNA	D	J	V	size
CASSLRQGNEKLFF	TGCGCCAGCAGCTTGAGACAGGGAAATGAAAAACTGTTTTTT	TRBD1	TRBJ1-4	TRBV5-1	NA
CASSDSGGQPQHF	TGTGCCAGCAGTGACTCGGGGGGACAGCCCCAGCATTTT	NA	TRBJ1-5	TRBV6-4	NA
CASSIGWQGSQPQHF	TGTGCCAGTAGTATAGGATGGCAGGGGAGTCAGCCCCAGCATTTT	NA	TRBJ1-5	TRBV19	few
CAISRTGSYNEQFF	TGTGCCATCAGTCGGACAGGCTCCTACAATGAGCAGTTCTTC	TRBD1	TRBJ2-1	TRBV10-3	once
CAISAQGNSGNTIYF	TGTGCCATCAGTGCACAGGGAAATTCTGGAAACACCATATATTTT	NA	TRBJ1-3	TRBV10-3	NA
CASSAKQGINQPQHF	TGTGCCAGCAGTGCAAAACAGGGGATCAATCAGCCCCAGCATTTT	TRBD1	TRBJ1-5	TRBV6-2/TRBV6-3	NA
CASWGPSGSYEQFF	TGCGCCAGCTGGGGCCCTAGCGGGAGCTATGAGCAGTTCTTC	TRBD2	TRBJ2-1	TRBV5-1	NA
CASSQGQGNYGYTF	TGTGCCAGCAGCCAAGGACAGGGTAACTATGGCTACACCTTC	TRBD1	TRBJ1-2	TRBV3-1/TRBV3-2	NA
CASSPPYSMVEKLFF	TGTGCCAGCAGTCCACCCTACAGTATGGTCGAAAAACTGTTTTTT	NA	TRBJ1-4	TRBV28	once
CASSVTGNNEQFF	TGTGCCAGCAGCGTGACGGGAAACAATGAGCAGTTCTTC	NA	TRBJ2-1	TRBV9	few
CATSVVTGTQYF	TGTGCCACCAGTGTCGTGACAGGTACGCAGTATTTT	NA	TRBJ2-3	TRBV24-1	NA
CASSYSGGEGWEQFF	TGTGCCAGCAGTTACTCTGGCGGGGAAGGGTGGGAGCAGTTCTTC	NA	TRBJ2-1	TRBV6-2/TRBV6-3	NA
CASSQATGGGSETQYF	TGTGCCAGCAGCCAAGCCACAGGGGGAGGATCAGAGACCCAGTACTTC	TRBD1	TRBJ2-5	TRBV3-1/TRBV3-2	NA
CASSLVSGTTFSYNEQFF	TGTGCCAGCAGCTTAGTATCTGGGACTACCTTCTCCTACAATGAGCAGTTCTTC	TRBD2	TRBJ2-1	TRBV7-8	once
CASSNSGSPYEQYF	TGTGCCAGCAGTAATAGCGGGAGCCCCTACGAGCAGTACTTC	TRBD2	TRBJ2-7	TRBV6-2/TRBV6-3	NA
CASSRDRGRVEAFF	TGTGCCAGTAGTAGGGACAGGGGGCGGGTTGAAGCTTTCTTT	TRBD1	TRBJ1-1	TRBV19	NA
CASAGGETQYF	TGTGCCAGTGCGGGGGGGGAGACCCAGTACTTC	TRBD2	TRBJ2-5	TRBV2	NA
CASSAAGNAYNEQFF	TGTGCCAGCAGCGCAGCCGGGAACGCCTACAATGAGCAGTTCTTC	NA	TRBJ2-1	TRBV9	once
CASSGDRAKNIQYF	TGTGCCAGCAGCGGAGACAGGGCCAAAAACATTCAGTACTTC	NA	TRBJ2-4	TRBV11-3	NA
CATSDYDGYEQYF	TGTGCCACCAGTGATTATGACGGGTACGAGCAGTACTTC	NA	TRBJ2-7	TRBV24-1	NA
CASSSAGATNGGYTF	TGTGCCAGCAGTTCAGCAGGGGCAACTAATGGGGGCTACACCTTC	NA	TRBJ1-2	TRBV6-5	NA
CASSNGGFNEKLFF	TGTGCCAGCAGCAACGGGGGGTTTAATGAAAAACTGTTTTTT	NA	TRBJ1-4	TRBV5-4	NA